This record covers a single TCR beta chain. Germline assignment: CDR1 LNHDA and CDR2 SQIVND (reference sequence). The V gene end was trimmed by 2 bases and the J gene end by 2 bases; junction bases not matched to a gene: 7. CDR3 size: 16 residues. The data derive from a study of blood T cell repertoires in COVID-19. Overall study context: Specimens from acute and convalescent COVID-19 originated in the United States, Italy and Spain. PBMCs, B-cell-depleted T cells, or T cells provided the cDNA or gDNA that made up the material.

In the authors' workflow: Using reference gene primer amplification, nucleated cell counts were estimated. Measured with immunoSEQ multiplex PCR; TCRdb has only the in-frame clones, and not every one. The DNA was the basis for D and trimming; V, J and clone size are from that table. The sample records around 100,000 clones, about 85% being singletons. The TCR sequence derives from a human donor in a cohort sampled during active COVID-19. The sample comprised peripheral blood. V is TRBV19 and J is TRBJ1-1; 8 bases are shared with TRBD1. The CDR3 is CASSIPRGHGNTEAFF. In nucleotides, the CDR3 is TGTGCCAGTAGTATACCCAGGGGGCATGGAAACACTGAAGCTTTCTTT.